Shown below are 10 T cell receptor beta chains from a single sample sequenced in a study of blood T cell repertoires in COVID-19. Profiling relied on immunoSEQ multiplex PCR, and the TCRdb table lists in-frame clones only, not all of them. Seen here are a few hundred thousand clones, around 88% observed once, and the top ten hold 2% to 2.5%. Sequenced input: peripheral blood. The source of these receptors is a woman in her twenties or thirties who had recovered from COVID-19.

The V gene is TRBV3-1 (or the pseudogene TRBV3-2), the J gene TRBJ2-1; 7 bases fit TRBD2. With V trimmed by 3 bases and J by 4 bases, 3 bases remained unmatched. Germline assignment: CDR1 LGHDT and CDR2 YNNKEL (reference sequence). This CDR3 has 14 amino acids. The CDR3 nucleotides read TGTGCCAGCAGCCACCTAGCGGAATACAATGAGCAGTTCTTC. Translating it yields CASSHLAEYNEQFF.

V and J are TRBV27 and TRBJ1-5; 8 bases align to TRBD1. This CDR3 is 14 amino acids long. Trimming cost V 0 bases and J 12 bases; bases outside gene matches: 7. Germline lookup yields CDR1 MNHEY and CDR2 SMNVEV (reference sequence). The CDR3 spells CASSLSRGRLDQHF. The CDR3 nucleotides read TGTGCCAGCAGTTTATCCAGGGGGCGATTAGACCAGCATTTT.

CDR3 protein: CASSRVAGADTQYF. In DNA, the CDR3 is TGTGCCAGCAGCCGAGTAGCGGGAGCAGATACGCAGTATTTT. This rearrangement joins TRBV14 to TRBJ2-3, with TRBD2 identical over 9 bases. V was pared by 4 bases and J by 4 bases, with 3 bases of the junction left unmatched. CDR1 is SGHDN, CDR2 FVKESK, per germline. This CDR3 has 14 amino acids.

The chain joins TRBV3-1 (or the pseudogene TRBV3-2) to TRBJ1-5, with a possible D match to TRBD1 (6 bases). Germline V gene sequence: CDR1 LGHDT, CDR2 YNNKEL (reference sequence). Trimming removed 3 bases at V and 0 bases at J, with 9 bases between. The CDR3 is 15 amino acids. The CDR3 loop reads CASSHSDSSNQPQHF. In DNA form, the CDR3 reads TGTGCCAGCAGCCATTCGGACAGTAGCAATCAGCCCCAGCATTTT.

With respect to this clone: Mismatch with germline at one junction end may stem from a read error. The chain is built from TRBV13 and TRBJ2-3, with 7 bases that match TRBD1. Germline V gene data show CDR1 as PRHDT and CDR2 as FYEKMQ (reference sequence). The CDR3 sequence is 14 residues long. The CDR3: CASSERQGPDMQYF. Here the CDR3 DNA reads TGTGCCAGCAGCGAACGACAGGGACCAGATATGCAGTATTTT. Combining the CDR3 with reference TRBV13 and TRBJ2-3 gives the whole variable domain AAGVIQSPRHLIKEKRETATLKCYPIPRHDTVYWYQQGPGQDPQFLISFYEKMQSDKGSIPDRFSAQQFSDYHSELNMSSLELGDSALYFCASSERQGPDMQYFGPGTRLTVL.

The chain combines TRBV19 with TRBJ2-1; D is unresolved. From germline, CDR1 is LNHDA and CDR2 SQIVND (reference sequence). The CDR3 has 15 residues. The V end lost 6 bases, the J end lost 8 bases, and 20 bases lay between the germline ends. The CDR3 DNA reads as TGTGCCAGTAGCCATAGGTCCCCCAGCGCCGATGAGCAGTTCTTC. It specifies CASSHRSPSADEQFF.

V usage is TRBV7-9 and J usage is TRBJ2-1, with 7 bases identical to TRBD1. Germline CDR1 is SEHNR and CDR2 is FQNEAQ (reference sequence). The CDR3 sequence is 12 residues long. V lost 3 bases to trimming and J lost 9 bases; unmatched junction nucleotides: 2. CDR3 sequence reads: CASSLTGIEQFF. The CDR3 bases are TGTGCCAGCAGCTTGACAGGGATTGAGCAGTTCTTC.

The genes are TRBV5-5 and TRBJ1-1; no clear D. This CDR3 has 14 amino acids. Germline values: CDR1 SGHKS, CDR2 YYEKEE (reference sequence). The ends were cut back, 4 bases at V and 0 bases at J, with 10 bases in the middle. CDR3 region: CASSGGVMNTEAFF. The CDR3 DNA follows: TGTGCCAGCAGCGGTGGAGTGATGAACACTGAAGCTTTCTTT.

The chain has TRBV12-3 or TRBV12-4 and TRBJ2-3, with D unclear. The CDR3 loop spans 13 amino acids. Deletions cut 4 bases from V and 3 bases from J, with 8 bases between. In DNA, the CDR3 is TGTGCCAGCAGTTCTTCACAGACAGATACGCAGTATTTT. Amino acid sequence: CASSSSQTDTQYF.

This clone has only one observation. One end of the junction varies from germline; a read error may be responsible. The chain employs TRBV7-2 and TRBJ2-3; tentatively, D is TRBD1 (7 bases). Germline CDR1 reads SGHTA; CDR2 reads FQGNSA. The CDR3 contains 18 residues. CDR3 protein: CASSLEVQGPTSTDMQYF. The CDR3 DNA follows: TGTGCCAGCAGCTTAGAAGTACAGGGGCCAACTAGCACAGATATGCAGTATTTT.